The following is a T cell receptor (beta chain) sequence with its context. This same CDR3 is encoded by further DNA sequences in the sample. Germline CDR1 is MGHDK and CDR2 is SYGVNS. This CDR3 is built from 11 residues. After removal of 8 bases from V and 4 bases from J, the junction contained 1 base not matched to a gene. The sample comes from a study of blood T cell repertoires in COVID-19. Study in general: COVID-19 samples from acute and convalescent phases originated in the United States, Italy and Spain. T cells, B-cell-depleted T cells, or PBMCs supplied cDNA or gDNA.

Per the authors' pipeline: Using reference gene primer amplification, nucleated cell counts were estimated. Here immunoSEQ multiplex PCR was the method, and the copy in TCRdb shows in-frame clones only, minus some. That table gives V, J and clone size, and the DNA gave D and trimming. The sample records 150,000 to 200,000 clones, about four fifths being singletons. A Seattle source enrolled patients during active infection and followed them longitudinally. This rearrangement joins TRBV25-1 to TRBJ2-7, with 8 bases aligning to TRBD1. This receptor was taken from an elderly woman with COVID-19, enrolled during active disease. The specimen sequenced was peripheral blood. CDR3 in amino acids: CASGQGYEQYF. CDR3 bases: TGTGCCAGCGGACAGGGTTACGAGCAGTACTTC.